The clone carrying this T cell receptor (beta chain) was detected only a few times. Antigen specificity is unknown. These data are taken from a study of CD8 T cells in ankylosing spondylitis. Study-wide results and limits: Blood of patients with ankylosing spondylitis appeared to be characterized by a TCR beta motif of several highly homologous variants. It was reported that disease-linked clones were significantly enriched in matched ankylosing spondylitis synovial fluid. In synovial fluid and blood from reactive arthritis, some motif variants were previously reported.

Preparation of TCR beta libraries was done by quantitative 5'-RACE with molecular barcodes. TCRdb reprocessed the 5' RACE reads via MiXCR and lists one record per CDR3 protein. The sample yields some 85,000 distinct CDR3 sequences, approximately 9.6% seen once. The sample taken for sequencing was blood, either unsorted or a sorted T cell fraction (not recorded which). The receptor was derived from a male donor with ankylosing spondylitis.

DNA for the CDR3: TGTGCCAGCAGCCTCCGGGGCTCCTATGGCTACACCTTC. Residues: CASSLRGSYGYTF. This rearrangement joins TRBV27 to TRBJ1-2; D possibly corresponds to TRBD1 (5 bases). The V gene lost 6 bases and the J gene lost 4 bases, with 12 bases spanning the gap. Germline V gene lookup returns CDR1 MNHEY and CDR2 SMNVEV (reference sequence). CDR3 size: 13 residues.